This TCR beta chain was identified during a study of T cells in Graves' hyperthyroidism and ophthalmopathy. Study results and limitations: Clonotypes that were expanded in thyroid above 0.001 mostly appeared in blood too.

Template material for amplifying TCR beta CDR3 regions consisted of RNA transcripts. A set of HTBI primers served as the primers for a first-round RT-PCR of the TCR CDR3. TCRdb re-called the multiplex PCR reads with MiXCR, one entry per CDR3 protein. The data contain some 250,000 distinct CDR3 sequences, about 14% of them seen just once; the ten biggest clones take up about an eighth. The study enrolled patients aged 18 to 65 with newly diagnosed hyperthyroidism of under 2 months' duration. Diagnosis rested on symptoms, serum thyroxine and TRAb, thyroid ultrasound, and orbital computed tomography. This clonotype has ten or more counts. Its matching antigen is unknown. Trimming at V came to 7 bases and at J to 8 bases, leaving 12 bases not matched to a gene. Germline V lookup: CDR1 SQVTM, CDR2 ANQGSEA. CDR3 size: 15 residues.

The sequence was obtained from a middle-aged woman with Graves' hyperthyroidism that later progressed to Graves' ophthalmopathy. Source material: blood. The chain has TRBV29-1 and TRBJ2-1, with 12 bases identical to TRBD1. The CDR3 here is CSANTGTGGPYEQFF. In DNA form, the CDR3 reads TGCAGCGCCAACACCGGGACAGGGGGCCCTTATGAGCAGTTCTTC.